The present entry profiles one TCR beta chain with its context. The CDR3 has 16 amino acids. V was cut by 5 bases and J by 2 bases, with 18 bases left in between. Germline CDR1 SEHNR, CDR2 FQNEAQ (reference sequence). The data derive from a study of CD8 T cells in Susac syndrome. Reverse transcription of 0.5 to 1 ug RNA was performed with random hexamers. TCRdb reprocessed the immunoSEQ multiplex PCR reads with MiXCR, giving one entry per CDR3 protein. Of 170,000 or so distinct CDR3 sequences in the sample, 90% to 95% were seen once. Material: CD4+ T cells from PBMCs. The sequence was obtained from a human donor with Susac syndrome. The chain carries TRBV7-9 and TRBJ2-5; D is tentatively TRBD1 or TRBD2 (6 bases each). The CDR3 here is CASSQGLPSAQETQYF. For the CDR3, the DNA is TGTGCCAGCAGCCAGGGGTTGCCTAGCGCGCAAGAGACCCAGTACTTC.